The 8 T cell receptor beta chains below were found in one sample sequenced in a study of T cells after yellow fever vaccination. Via MiXCR, TCRdb re-called the 5' RACE reads, giving one row per CDR3 protein. The sample includes hundreds of thousands of distinct CDR3 sequences, roughly 4% of them seen just once. Sequencing used PBMCs, obtained on the day of the yellow fever booster vaccination. These receptors were obtained from a man between 18 and 35 years old who received the YFV17D yellow fever vaccine.

Ten or more counts support this clonotype. This rearrangement joins TRBV5-4 to TRBJ2-5, with TRBD1 as a possible D gene (5 bases). Germline values: CDR1 SGHNT, CDR2 YYREEE (reference sequence). V was cut by 0 bases and J by 5 bases, with 17 bases left in between. The CDR3 length is 16 residues. Here the CDR3 reads CASSLGGRAVLETQYF. In DNA, the CDR3 is TGTGCCAGCAGCTTGGGGGGCAGGGCAGTTTTGGAGACCCAGTACTTC.

The rearrangement links TRBV7-2 to TRBJ2-2; tentative D call: TRBD2 (6 bases). The germline CDR1 and CDR2 sequences are SGHTA and FQGNSA. Trimming removed 1 base at V and 9 bases at J, with 15 bases between. This CDR3 has 15 amino acids. The CDR3 nucleotides are TGTGCCAGCAGCTTAGGGAGGGGCCGATCCTGGGAGCTGTTTTTT. Its protein product is CASSLGRGRSWELFF.

Ten or more counts support this clonotype. The chain uses TRBV28 and TRBJ2-3, with 8 bases lining up with TRBD2. There are 17 residues in the CDR3. With V trimmed by 7 bases and J by 0 bases, 12 bases remained unmatched. Germline V CDR1 and CDR2: MDHEN, SYDVKM. The CDR3 coding sequence is TGTGCCAGCAACCTCGGGGGGGCGAGAGGAAGCACAGATACGCAGTATTTT. It specifies CASNLGGARGSTDTQYF.

This clonotype came up many times. The chain combines TRBV5-1 with TRBJ2-2; D tentatively reads TRBD1 or TRBD2 (5 bases each). Looked up from germline, CDR1 is SGHRS and CDR2 is YFSETQ. This CDR3 is 16 amino acids long. V dropped 8 bases and J dropped 4 bases, with 21 bases sitting between them. The CDR3 sequence: CASGTDSTRGTGELFF. CDR3 bases: TGCGCCAGTGGGACGGACTCAACTCGGGGCACCGGGGAGCTGTTTTTT. Together with reference TRBV5-1 and TRBJ2-2, the CDR3 gives the full variable domain: KAGVTQTPRYLIKTRGQQVTLSCSPISGHRSVSWYQQTPGQGLQFLFEYFSETQRNKGNFPGRFSGRQFSNSRSEMNVSTLELGDSALYLCASGTDSTRGTGELFFGEGSRLTVL.

This clonotype was recorded a few times. V gene TRBV4-1 combines with J gene TRBJ1-1; possibly TRBD1 for D (5 bases). Germline CDR1 reads MGHRA; CDR2 reads YSYEKL. The CDR3 length is 14 residues. Trimming took off 1 base at V and 6 bases at J, with 12 bases between the two ends. DNA of the CDR3: TGCGCCAGCAGCCAAGCCCGGCAGGGAGCTGAAGCTTTCTTT. It yields the protein CASSQARQGAEAFF.

This clonotype occurred many times. This chain links TRBV11-2 with TRBJ1-6; 8 nucleotides agree with TRBD1. Germline V gene sequence: CDR1 SGHAT, CDR2 FQNNGV. J was trimmed by 8 bases and V by 4 bases; bases with no gene match: 7. CDR3 size: 15 residues. Written as DNA, the CDR3 is TGTGCCAGCAGCTCAAGGGTGACAGGGGATTCACCCCTCCACTTT. It specifies CASSSRVTGDSPLHF.

The sample holds a few counts of this clonotype. The rearrangement uses TRBV5-4 and TRBJ2-5; TRBD1 agrees at 7 bases. CDR3 length: 15 amino acids. The germline V gene encodes CDR1 SGHNT and CDR2 YYREEE (reference sequence). With 2 bases clipped from V and 4 bases from J, the junction kept 8 bases outside the gene matches. The CDR3 DNA is TGTGCCAGCAGCTTTCCAGGGGGTTTAGGAGAGACCCAGTACTTC. Translation: CASSFPGGLGETQYF.

This clonotype was counted a few times. The genes are TRBV12-3 or TRBV12-4 and TRBJ2-5; the D is unclear. This CDR3 spans 13 amino acids. Trimming pared 6 bases from V and 7 bases from J, leaving 15 bases between. This CDR3 reads CASSLTRKGTQYF. CDR3 nucleotide sequence: TGTGCCAGCAGCCTAACAAGAAAAGGGACCCAGTACTTC.